The rows below give T cell receptor beta chains drawn from one sample of a study of regulatory T cells in long-lasting Graves disease. TCRdb processed the multiplex PCR reads anew with MiXCR; each CDR3 protein has one entry. The top ten clones hold approximately 12% of a sample with 550,000 to 600,000 distinct CDR3 sequences, 15% to 20% of them seen once. This sample also belongs to another study, concerning T cells in Graves' hyperthyroidism and ophthalmopathy.

The sample here was peripheral blood mononuclear cells (PBMCs), taken at new diagnosis, from a patient treated with antithyroid drugs. The receptors derive from a man between 18 and 29 years old with Graves disease. CDR3s leave out the opening cysteine and the closing phenylalanine or tryptophan.

v_gene: TRBV3-1; CDR3aa: ASSQVRGGTEAF
v_gene: TRBV28; CDR3aa: ASSLSQGPIYEQY
v_gene: TRBV12-5; CDR3aa: ASGPRDSNQPQH
v_gene: TRBV20-1; CDR3aa: SAPGTPYNEQF
v_gene: TRBV15; CDR3aa: ATGTGGRATYNYGYT
v_gene: TRBV7-3; CDR3aa: ASSLIVADTQY
v_gene: TRBV7-9; CDR3aa: ASSSTGGGQETQY
v_gene: TRBV10-3; CDR3aa: AIGNDRGSAGANVLT
v_gene: TRBV5-1; CDR3aa: ASSPTGMGQPQH
v_gene: TRBV28; CDR3aa: ASSLVQISSGNTIY
v_gene: TRBV27; CDR3aa: ASKQSQESTDTQY
v_gene: TRBV3-1; CDR3aa: ASSQLSGISYNEQF
v_gene: TRBV11-2; CDR3aa: ASTSWTSLETQY
v_gene: TRBV25-1; CDR3aa: ASSEYYSYLGTQY
v_gene: TRBV2; CDR3aa: ASRPDGAYISYNEQF
v_gene: TRBV6-5; CDR3aa: ASSYSQGVKKLF
v_gene: TRBV11-1; CDR3aa: ASSSGGVSEPYNEQF
v_gene: TRBV6-9; CDR3aa: ASSYGRGARRNTIY
v_gene: TRBV20-1; CDR3aa: SATSHSLVSGNTIY
v_gene: TRBV7-7; CDR3aa: ASSSEGGNTIY